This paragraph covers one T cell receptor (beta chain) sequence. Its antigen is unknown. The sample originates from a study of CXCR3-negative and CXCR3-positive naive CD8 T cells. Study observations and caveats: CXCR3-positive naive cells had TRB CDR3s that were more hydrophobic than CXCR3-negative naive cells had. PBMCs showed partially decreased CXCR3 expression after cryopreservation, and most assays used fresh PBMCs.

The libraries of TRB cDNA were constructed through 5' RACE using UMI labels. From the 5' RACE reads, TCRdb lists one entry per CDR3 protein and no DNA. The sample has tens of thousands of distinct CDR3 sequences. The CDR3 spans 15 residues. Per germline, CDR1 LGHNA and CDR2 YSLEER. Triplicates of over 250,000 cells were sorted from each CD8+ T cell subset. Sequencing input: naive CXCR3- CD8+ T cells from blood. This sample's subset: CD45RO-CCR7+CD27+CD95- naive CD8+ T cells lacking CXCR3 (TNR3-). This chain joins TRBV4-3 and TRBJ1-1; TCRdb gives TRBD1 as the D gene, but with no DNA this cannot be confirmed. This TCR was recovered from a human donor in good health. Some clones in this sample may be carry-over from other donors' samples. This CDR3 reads CASSQDAGVGTEAFF.